The sequence of this T cell receptor beta chain was determined in a study of T cells in Graves' hyperthyroidism and ophthalmopathy. CDR1 is MNHEY, CDR2 SMNVEV, per germline (reference sequence). V was shortened by 6 bases and J by 0 bases, with 12 bases between the two germline ends. This CDR3 is built from 15 residues. Amplification yielded TCR beta CDR3 regions, with RNA transcripts as the source. The HTBI primer set was used in a first-round RT-PCR of the TCR CDR3. TCRdb reprocessed the multiplex PCR reads via MiXCR and lists one record per CDR3 protein. Of about 350,000 distinct CDR3 sequences listed, around 14% are singletons.

The receptor comes from a woman between 25 and 40 years old with Graves' hyperthyroidism. The chain joins TRBV27 to TRBJ2-1, with D perhaps matching TRBD2 (5 bases). Specimen: blood. The chain's CDR3 is CASRGLLSSYNEQFF. The CDR3 nucleotides are TGTGCCAGCAGAGGACTGTTGAGCTCCTACAATGAGCAGTTCTTC.